The 28 T cell receptor beta chains in this list originate from one sample, sequenced in a study of OX40 agonist ivuxolimab in advanced cancers. Method: immunoSEQ multiplex PCR; TCRdb's copy keeps in-frame clones and lacks some. The sample consists of 70,000 to 85,000 clones, 85% to 95% of them appearing once. The material sequenced was CD4+ or CD8+ T cells sorted from blood, taken in a trial of the OX40 agonist ivuxolimab. These receptor sequences come from an adult with an advanced solid tumor such as melanoma, head and neck, liver or kidney cancer.

The CDR3 nucleotides read TGTGCCAGCAGTACACACCCGACAGGAGTAGCCTACGAGCAGTACTTC. This sequence encodes CASSTHPTGVAYEQYF. This sequence joins TRBV28 and TRBJ2-7; D is possibly TRBD1 (6 bases). Trimming took off 5 bases at V and 2 bases at J, with 19 bases between the two ends. Germline lookup yields CDR1 MDHEN and CDR2 SYDVKM. The CDR3 contains 16 residues.

The sample holds one count of this clone. The V call is TRBV28, the J call TRBJ1-5; no clear D. V lost 7 bases and J 6 bases, leaving 19 bases between the germline ends. CDR3 length: 15 amino acids. Germline loops: CDR1 MDHEN, CDR2 SYDVKM. The CDR3 coding sequence is TGTGCCAGCATGACCACTCGGGGTTCCGGTCAGCCCCAGCATTTT. This encodes CASMTTRGSGQPQHF. The full variable domain, rest sourced from reference TRBV28 and TRBJ1-5, is DVKVTQSSRYLVKRTGEKVFLECVQDMDHENMFWYRQDPGLGLRLIYFSYDVKMKEKGDIPEGYSVSREKKERFSLILESASTNQTSMYLCASMTTRGSGQPQHFGDGTRLSIL.

The chain joins TRBV5-6 to TRBJ2-5, with no clear D. The J call may be faulty, since TRBJ2-7 better matches the DNA end. CDR3 length equals 14 residues. Germline CDR1 SGHDT, CDR2 YYEEEE. Here the CDR3 reads CASSLEARFYEQYF. CDR3 nucleotide sequence: TGTGCCAGCAGCTTGGAGGCTAGGTTCTACGAGCAGTACTTC.

CDR3 sequence (DNA): TGCGCCAGCAGTGAGACAGGCGAGAGGGAGACCCAGTACTTC. Protein: CASSETGERETQYF. The V gene is TRBV10-2, the J gene TRBJ2-5; perhaps TRBD1 as D (5 bases). The V end was cut by 2 bases, the J end by 5 bases, with 12 bases between. The CDR3 has 14 residues. Germline V gene data show CDR1 as WSHSY and CDR2 as SAAADI.

V is TRBV11-2 and J is TRBJ2-7, with TRBD1 matching over 9 bases. This CDR3 contains 15 residues. CDR1 is SGHAT and CDR2 is FQNNGV in the germline V gene. V lost 7 bases to trimming and J lost 3 bases; unmatched junction nucleotides: 10. The CDR3 reads CASTFPGTGNYEQYF. DNA for the CDR3: TGTGCCAGCACCTTCCCTGGGACAGGGAACTACGAGCAGTACTTC.

The chain has TRBV7-9 and TRBJ1-1; D is ambiguous. With 5 bases removed from V and 12 bases from J, the gap between germline ends came to 13 bases. Germline CDR1 and CDR2: SEHNR and FQNEAQ (reference sequence). This CDR3 region has 11 residues. DNA for the CDR3: TGTGCCAGCAGCCCCAGTTCGGGAACTTTCTTT. This translates into CASSPSSGTFF. The full variable domain, its missing parts supplied by reference TRBV7-9 and TRBJ1-1, is DTGVSQNPRHKITKRGQNVTFRCDPISEHNRLYWYRQTLGQGPEFLTYFQNEAQLEKSRLLSDRFSAERPKGSFSTLEIQRTEQGDSAMYLCASSPSSGTFFGQGTRLTVV.

The J gene is TRBJ2-1, the V gene TRBV19; D is undetermined. V lost 6 bases and J lost 7, with 7 bases in between. Germline loops: CDR1 LNHDA, CDR2 SQIVND (reference sequence). The CDR3 loop spans 11 amino acids. CDR3 sequence (DNA): TGTGCCAGTAGCAAGAGGAATGAGCAGTTCTTC. This encodes CASSKRNEQFF. Drawing the rest from reference TRBV19 and TRBJ2-1, the complete variable domain is DGGITQSPKYLFRKEGQNVTLSCEQNLNHDAMYWYRQDPGQGLRLIYYSQIVNDFQKGDIAEGYSVSREKKESFPLTVTSAQKNPTAFYLCASSKRNEQFFGPGTRLTVL.

The rearrangement uses TRBV7-3 and TRBJ2-6; maybe TRBD1 (5 bases). The CDR3 has 13 amino acids. Germline CDR1 SGHTA, CDR2 FQGTGA. Trimming pared 5 bases from V and 6 bases from J, leaving 8 bases between. CDR3 sequence (DNA): TGTGCCAGCAGCGGGGCTTTGGCCAACGTCCTGACTTTC. Its translation: CASSGALANVLTF.

The rearrangement links TRBV5-1 to TRBJ2-5, with 9 bases aligning to TRBD2. Germline CDR1 is SGHRS and CDR2 is YFSETQ. The CDR3 is 14 residues long. Trimming cost V 7 bases and J 1 base; bases outside gene matches: 5. The CDR3 nucleotides are TGCGCCAGCGGTGCGACTAGCGGCCAAGAGACCCAGTACTTC. As protein: CASGATSGQETQYF.

This chain joins TRBV14 and TRBJ2-7; D tentatively fits TRBD1 or TRBD2 (5 bases each). Germline V gives CDR1 SGHDN, CDR2 FVKESK. V shed 3 bases and J shed 1 base, with 16 bases lying between them. This CDR3 has 16 amino acids. The CDR3 loop reads CASSQGRGWRSYEQYF. CDR3 sequence (DNA): TGTGCCAGCAGCCAGGGGCGTGGATGGAGGTCCTACGAGCAGTACTTC.

The chain employs TRBV19 and TRBJ2-1; 11 bases are a match to TRBD1. V lost 4 bases to trimming and J lost 4 bases; unmatched junction nucleotides: 3. This CDR3 has 15 residues. CDR1 is LNHDA and CDR2 is SQIVND in the germline V gene (reference sequence). CDR3 DNA: TGTGCCAGTAGTAACCGGGACAGGGGGTACAATGAGCAGTTCTTC. This codes for CASSNRDRGYNEQFF.

The chain joins TRBV19 to TRBJ2-1; D uncertain. The CDR3 length is 14 residues. In germline, CDR1 is LNHDA, CDR2 SQIVND (reference sequence). Trimming took off 7 bases at V and 4 bases at J, with 14 bases between the two ends. The CDR3 DNA is TGTGCCAGTAATGGACGGACCAAGTACAATGAGCAGTTCTTC. Translated, it gives CASNGRTKYNEQFF.

V gene TRBV6-6 combines with J gene TRBJ2-7, with 9 bases that match TRBD1. Per germline, CDR1 MNHNY and CDR2 SVGAGI (reference sequence). The CDR3 covers 11 residues. V lost 5 bases and J lost 7; bases outside the gene matches: 0. CDR3 protein: CASSDRGEQYF. CDR3 DNA: TGTGCCAGCAGTGACAGGGGGGAGCAGTACTTC.

J is TRBJ1-4 and V is TRBV11-2; the D gene is possibly TRBD1 (5 bases). Germline lookup yields CDR1 SGHAT and CDR2 FQNNGV. The CDR3 has 15 amino acids. V lost 5 bases and J lost 8, with 18 bases in between. The CDR3 DNA is TGTGCCAGCAGCCGTAGTCGGTCAGGGACCGAAAAACTGTTTTTT. As protein: CASSRSRSGTEKLFF.

The CDR3 spells CASSLAFTSQSVPREPVAQYF. The CDR3 DNA reads as TGTGCCAGCAGCTTAGCGTTTACTAGCCAATCCGTACCAAGAGAGCCGGTGGCCCAGTACTTC. The chain is built from TRBV7-2 and TRBJ2-5, with D possibly being TRBD2 (6 bases). Germline loops: CDR1 SGHTA, CDR2 FQGNSA. The CDR3 is 21 residues long. Trimming removed 0 bases from V and 9 bases from J, with 35 bases in between.

This clone was seen only once. Other nucleotide sequences from this sample produce the same CDR3. The chain combines TRBV18 with TRBJ1-5; 8 bases are a match to TRBD1. V lost 2 bases to trimming and J lost 6 bases; unmatched junction nucleotides: 0. CDR3 length: 13 amino acids. Germline V gene sequence: CDR1 KGHSH, CDR2 LQKENI. The CDR3 nucleotides are TGTGCCAGCTCACCAGACAGGGGTCAGCCCCAGCATTTT. Amino acids: CASSPDRGQPQHF.

The chain joins TRBV5-1 to TRBJ2-1; D gene ambiguous. This CDR3 region has 15 residues. Trimming removed 3 bases at V and 0 bases at J, with 10 bases between. CDR1 is SGHRS, CDR2 YFSETQ, per germline. The CDR3 here is CASSSSPSSYNEQFF. As DNA, the CDR3 is TGCGCCAGCAGCTCGAGTCCCAGCTCCTACAATGAGCAGTTCTTC.

CDR3 in DNA: TGTGCCAGCTCACCACAGGGGGTGAACACTGAAGCTTTCTTT. Its translation is CASSPQGVNTEAFF. The chain employs TRBV18 and TRBJ1-1; perhaps TRBD1 as D (6 bases). This CDR3 spans 14 amino acids. Germline assignment: CDR1 KGHSH and CDR2 LQKENI. V was cut by 1 base and J by 0 bases, with 6 bases left in between.

The chain links TRBV2 to TRBJ2-1; D ambiguous. The CDR3 has 14 amino acids. Trimming pared 5 bases from V and 0 bases from J, leaving 8 bases between. The germline V gene encodes CDR1 SNHLY and CDR2 FYNNEI. DNA for the CDR3: TGTGCCAGCAGTCGCTTGAGCTCCTACAATGAGCAGTTCTTC. Protein sequence: CASSRLSSYNEQFF.

The rearrangement links TRBV15 to TRBJ2-5; no definite D call. Germline V gene data show CDR1 as LNHNV and CDR2 as YYDKDF (reference sequence). Trimming shortened V by 2 bases and J by 1 base, and 11 bases separated the two germline ends. This CDR3 has 15 amino acids. In nucleotides, the CDR3 is TGTGCCACCAGCAGAATTCGGGCGGCCCAAGAGACCCAGTACTTC. It codes for CATSRIRAAQETQYF. Based on the CDR3 plus reference TRBV15 and TRBJ2-5, the full variable domain is DAMVIQNPRYQVTQFGKPVTLSCSQTLNHNVMYWYQQKSSQAPKLLFHYYDKDFNNEADTPDNFQSRRPNTSFCFLDIRSPGLGDTAMYLCATSRIRAAQETQYFGPGTRLLVL.

The chain uses TRBV5-1 and TRBJ2-2, with TRBD2 as a possible D gene (5 bases). Trimming took off 4 bases at V and 3 bases at J, with 7 bases between the two ends. In germline, CDR1 is SGHRS, CDR2 YFSETQ. CDR3 length equals 13 residues. The DNA of the CDR3 is TGCGCCAGCAGCGTGCGGGACACCGGGGAGCTGTTTTTT. The encoded protein is CASSVRDTGELFF.

J is TRBJ2-2 and V is TRBV7-3; TRBD2 aligns across 15 bases. The CDR3 extends over 18 amino acids. CDR1 is SGHTA and CDR2 is FQGTGA in the germline V gene. J lost 4 bases, V lost 5 bases, and 8 bases had no gene match. For the CDR3, the DNA is TGTGCCAGCAGCCCCGGACTAGCGGGAGGGCCGAGCACCGGGGAGCTGTTTTTT. Its protein product is CASSPGLAGGPSTGELFF. Combining the CDR3 with reference TRBV7-3 and TRBJ2-2 gives the whole variable domain GAGVSQTPSNKVTEKGKYVELRCDPISGHTALYWYRQSLGQGPEFLIYFQGTGAADDSGLPNDRFFAVRPEGSVSTLKIQRTERGDSAVYLCASSPGLAGGPSTGELFFGEGSRLTVL.

This chain connects TRBV28 to TRBJ2-7, with D perhaps being TRBD1 or TRBD2 (5 bases each). Trimming left V 3 bases short and J 2 bases short, with 14 bases between. Germline CDR1 MDHEN, CDR2 SYDVKM. The CDR3 is 15 residues long. For the CDR3, the DNA is TGTGCCAGCAGTTTGAGGGGACGGGGAGCCTACGAGCAGTACTTC. This translates into CASSLRGRGAYEQYF.

This rearrangement joins TRBV28 to TRBJ1-4, with D possibly matching TRBD1 (5 bases). The CDR3 consists of 16 residues. The germline V and J ends were trimmed by 5 bases and 8 bases, with 21 bases remaining between them. Germline V gene lookup returns CDR1 MDHEN and CDR2 SYDVKM. Here the CDR3 DNA reads TGTGCCAGCAGTGCGAGCGGGATTCGGGGGGAGGAAAAACTGTTTTTT. Protein: CASSASGIRGEEKLFF. The whole variable domain, filled in from reference TRBV28 and TRBJ1-4, reads DVKVTQSSRYLVKRTGEKVFLECVQDMDHENMFWYRQDPGLGLRLIYFSYDVKMKEKGDIPEGYSVSREKKERFSLILESASTNQTSMYLCASSASGIRGEEKLFFGSGTQLSVL.

J is TRBJ2-3 and V is TRBV19; tentatively, D is TRBD1 or TRBD2 (6 bases each). The CDR3 consists of 15 residues. From germline, CDR1 is LNHDA and CDR2 SQIVND (reference sequence). V was pared by 3 bases and J by 1 base, with 11 bases between. The CDR3 DNA sequence: TGTGCCAGTAGTATCGGGGGCGCAGGCACAGATACGCAGTATTTT. Translating gives CASSIGGAGTDTQYF.

The V call is TRBV5-4, the J call TRBJ1-3; 7 bases map to TRBD1. The germline V gene encodes CDR1 SGHNT and CDR2 YYREEE (reference sequence). This CDR3 spans 13 amino acids. V shed 2 bases and J 8 bases; nucleotides not matched to a gene: 4. The CDR3 nucleotides read TGTGCCAGCAGCTTCCGGCAGGGGGACACCATATATTTT. This sequence encodes CASSFRQGDTIYF.

The V and J genes are TRBV6-5 and TRBJ2-1; D possibly corresponds to TRBD2 (5 bases). CDR1 is MNHEY, CDR2 SVGAGI, per germline. With 2 bases removed from V and 9 bases from J, the gap between germline ends came to 14 bases. The CDR3 has 14 residues. For the CDR3, the DNA is TGTGCCAGCAGTTACAGGAGGCTAGCCAGTGAGCAGTTCTTC. The encoded protein is CASSYRRLASEQFF.

In its sample, this clone was seen once. The chain recombines TRBV15 with TRBJ1-1, with D uncertain. CDR3 length equals 11 residues. V was pared by 1 base and J by 11 bases, with 8 bases between. CDR1 is LNHNV and CDR2 is YYDKDF in the germline V gene (reference sequence). CDR3 in amino acids: CATSRGTLAFF. In nucleotides, the CDR3 is TGTGCCACCAGCAGAGGTACTTTGGCTTTCTTT.